The 5 T cell receptor beta chains below were found in one sample sequenced in a study of Ad26.COV2.S vaccination and SARS-CoV-2 variants. This sample's treatment: roughly 18 received Ad26.COV2.S at low or high dose, single or two shots; roughly 5 received placebo; per-sample allocation not given. Following the first vaccine or placebo injection, samples were taken on day 63. Sequencing was performed with immunoSEQ multiplex PCR; in TCRdb, only in-frame clones are kept and a portion is missing. The table has under 550,000 clones, 70% to 90% seen once. Sample: peripheral blood, taken in a trial of Ad26.COV2.S vaccine versus placebo. Every receptor here comes from a person aged 18-60 years who received the Ad26.COV2.S COVID-19 vaccine or a placebo.

The chain joins TRBV27 to TRBJ2-1; D is uncertain. The CDR3 spans 13 residues. Germline-derived CDR1 and CDR2 are MNHEY and SMNVEV (reference sequence). Trimming took off 6 bases at V and 3 bases at J, with 9 bases between the two ends. The CDR3, as DNA: TGTGCCAGCAGCCTAGACGGCTACAATGAGCAGTTCTTC. Residues: CASSLDGYNEQFF.

The rearrangement links TRBV7-2 to TRBJ2-7; 8 bases align to TRBD1. The ends lost 2 bases at V and 0 bases at J; junction bases unmatched: 12. Germline V gives CDR1 SGHTA, CDR2 FQGNSA. The CDR3 has 18 residues. In DNA form, the CDR3 reads TGTGCCAGCAGCTTAAAGGGACCGGGACAGGTGAGCTCCTACGAGCAGTACTTC. This gives the protein CASSLKGPGQVSSYEQYF.

J is TRBJ2-2 and V is TRBV10-3; possible D gene TRBD2, 6 bases. V lost 10 bases and J lost 7, with 10 bases in between. CDR1 is ENHRY, CDR2 SYGVKD, per germline. The CDR3 consists of 11 residues. The CDR3 protein is CARLEGGELFF. As DNA, the CDR3 is TGTGCCAGACTAGAGGGCGGGGAGCTGTTTTTT.

The chain employs TRBV4-1 and TRBJ2-7; 8 nucleotides align to TRBD1. J lost 2 bases, V lost 2 bases, and 5 bases had no gene match. There are 15 residues in the CDR3. The germline V gene encodes CDR1 MGHRA and CDR2 YSYEKL. CDR3 sequence: CASSQLTGAAYEQYF. The CDR3 DNA follows: TGCGCCAGCAGCCAATTGACAGGGGCCGCCTACGAGCAGTACTTC.

The chain employs TRBV13 and TRBJ2-7; 7 bases are shared with TRBD2. There are 16 residues in the CDR3. Unmatched junction bases numbered 14, after V lost 5 bases and J lost 4 bases. Germline-derived CDR1 and CDR2 are PRHDT and FYEKMQ (reference sequence). The CDR3 sequence is CASSPRRRDYRYEQYF. The CDR3 nucleotides are TGTGCCAGCAGCCCAAGGCGCCGGGACTACAGATACGAGCAGTACTTC.